The rows below give T cell receptor beta chains drawn from one sample of a study of cytomegalovirus exposure and HLA in healthy donors. Clones were read by immunoSEQ multiplex PCR, and TCRdb kept only the in-frame ones, dropping some. The sample includes over 100,000 clones, roughly 68% of them seen just once. The material sequenced was PBMCs. All receptors come from a woman younger than 45 in good health and CMV-seronegative. Both conserved end residues are part of each CDR3. A D gene is named only where the DNA matches it firmly. Not every row has a clone size; where given, it reads once, few, many or a size class.

TRBV11-3	TRBD2	-	TRBJ2-3	CASSLGTSGSTDTQYF	TGTGCCAGCAGCTTAGGAACTAGCGGGAGCACAGATACGCAGTATTTT
TRBV19	TRBD1	-	TRBJ2-7	CASSTGVGYEQYF	TGTGCCAGTTCTACAGGGGTGGGGTACGAGCAGTACTTC
TRBV9	-	few	TRBJ2-3	CASSPSSKIRDTQYF	TGTGCCAGCAGCCCGAGTAGCAAGATTAGGGATACGCAGTATTTT
TRBV7-3	-	few	TRBJ2-1	CASSHPGYNEQFF	TGTGCCAGCAGCCACCCGGGTTATAATGAGCAGTTCTTC
TRBV28	-	-	TRBJ1-2	CASSLSRGYGYTF	TGTGCCAGCAGTTTATCTCGGGGGTATGGCTACACCTTC
TRBV6-6	TRBD1	-	TRBJ1-5	CASRSVARGPYQPQHF	TGTGCCAGCCGCTCAGTCGCAAGGGGGCCCTATCAGCCCCAGCATTTT
TRBV7-8	TRBD1	-	TRBJ2-1	CASRRPGQGVVEQFF	TGTGCCAGCAGACGCCCGGGACAGGGGGTTGTTGAGCAGTTCTTC
TRBV5-3	-	-	TRBJ2-7	CARSHIVRVVHEQYF	TGTGCCAGAAGTCATATCGTCAGGGTGGTCCACGAGCAGTACTTC
TRBV28	-	few	TRBJ1-2	CASSLLADYGYTF	TGTGCCAGCAGTTTATTGGCTGACTATGGCTACACCTTC
TRBV7-2	TRBD1	-	TRBJ1-4	CASSHRGNGEKLFF	TGTGCCAGCAGCCACAGGGGAAACGGAGAAAAACTGTTTTTT
TRBV6-5	TRBD2	few	TRBJ2-1	CAVWTSYYNEQFF	TGTGCCGTATGGACTAGTTACTACAATGAGCAGTTCTTC
TRBV7-9	TRBD1	-	TRBJ1-1	CASSPDRGLNTEAFF	TGTGCCAGCAGCCCCGACAGGGGCCTGAACACTGAAGCTTTCTTT
TRBV27	TRBD2	few	TRBJ2-6	CASSLWGGSSGANVLTF	TGTGCCAGCAGTTTATGGGGAGGGTCCTCTGGGGCCAACGTCCTGACTTTC
TRBV28	TRBD1	-	TRBJ1-1	CASSLTGGVSEAFF	TGTGCCAGCAGTTTAACAGGGGGGGTCTCTGAAGCTTTCTTT
TRBV9	-	-	TRBJ2-7	CASSPGDLVEQYF	TGTGCCAGCAGCCCTGGAGATCTTGTCGAGCAGTACTTC
TRBV6-5	-	-	TRBJ1-4	CASSYGGTTNEKLFF	TGTGCCAGCAGTTACGGCGGAACAACTAATGAAAAACTGTTTTTT
TRBV29-1	-	-	TRBJ2-5	CSVVRNNQETQYF	TGCAGCGTTGTCAGGAATAACCAAGAGACCCAGTACTTC
TRBV20-1	-	-	TRBJ2-1	CSAQVSDEQFF	TGCAGTGCCCAGGTTAGCGATGAGCAGTTCTTC
TRBV28	TRBD1	-	TRBJ1-5	CASKPPGTASQPQHF	TGTGCCAGCAAGCCACCTGGGACAGCTAGTCAGCCCCAGCATTTT
TRBV6-1	TRBD2	-	TRBJ2-5	CASSERTSGRWETQYF	TGTGCCAGCAGTGAAAGAACTAGCGGGAGGTGGGAGACCCAGTACTTC
TRBV6-5	-	-	TRBJ2-3	CASSRHDPTDTQYF	TGTGCCAGCAGTAGACACGATCCTACAGATACGCAGTATTTT
TRBV6-5	TRBD2	-	TRBJ2-1	CASSTGLAGGNEQFF	TGTGCCAGCAGTACCGGACTAGCGGGAGGCAATGAGCAGTTCTTC
TRBV6-1	TRBD2	-	TRBJ2-5	CASSEAGLAGGWTQYF	TGTGCCAGCAGTGAAGCCGGACTAGCGGGAGGTTGGACCCAGTACTTC
TRBV6-4	-	-	TRBJ1-2	CASSESKGTF	TGTGCCAGCAGTGAGAGTAAGGGGACCTTC
TRBV7-3	-	few	TRBJ2-1	CASSPTGVMGYNEQFF	TGTGCCAGCAGCCCCACCGGGGTAATGGGTTACAATGAGCAGTTCTTC
TRBV15	-	-	TRBJ1-2	CATSLGAKDYGYTF	TGTGCCACCAGTCTGGGGGCAAAGGACTATGGCTACACCTTC
TRBV5-8	TRBD1	few	TRBJ2-5	CASSFGQGGLETQYF	TGTGCCAGCAGCTTCGGACAGGGGGGCTTGGAGACCCAGTACTTC
TRBV14	-	few	TRBJ2-3	CASSQEVALASTDTQYF	TGTGCCAGCAGCCAAGAAGTCGCCCTAGCGAGCACAGATACGCAGTATTTT
TRBV5-4	TRBD1	few	TRBJ1-4	CASSLVAGGNEKLFF	TGTGCCAGCAGCTTGGTGGCAGGGGGAAATGAAAAACTGTTTTTT
TRBV19	TRBD2	-	TRBJ2-7	CASSTSGTRAYEQYF	TGTGCCAGTAGTACCTCCGGGACTAGAGCCTACGAGCAGTACTTC
TRBV7-2	-	-	TRBJ2-7	CASSQSYRGEEQYF	TGTGCCAGCAGCCAAAGTTACCGGGGAGAAGAGCAGTACTTC
TRBV10-3	-	-	TRBJ1-5	CAIRSEGNQPQHF	TGTGCCATCAGGTCGGAGGGCAATCAGCCCCAGCATTTT
TRBV29-1	-	-	TRBJ1-2	CSGVNLSGGYTF	TGCAGCGGTGTAAATCTATCCGGGGGCTACACCTTC
TRBV11-2	TRBD1	-	TRBJ2-7	CASSTDRVHEQYF	TGTGCCAGCAGCACTGACAGGGTCCACGAGCAGTACTTC
TRBV14	-	-	TRBJ2-3	CASSQDRTGLSTDTQYF	TGTGCCAGCAGCCAAGATCGGACAGGACTAAGCACAGATACGCAGTATTTT
TRBV28	-	-	TRBJ2-6	CASSLEGGANVLTF	TGTGCCAGCAGTTTGGAGGGTGGGGCCAACGTCCTGACTTTC
TRBV5-8	TRBD2	few	TRBJ2-7	CASSFRGLAGGEQYF	TGTGCCAGCAGCTTTCGTGGACTAGCGGGAGGCGAGCAGTACTTC
TRBV7-2	-	-	TRBJ1-1	CASSLSGSWSTEASF	TGTGCCAGCAGCTTATCAGGGTCCTGGAGCACTGAAGCTTCCTTT
TRBV11-1	TRBD1	-	TRBJ1-1	CASSSRTGVLEAFF	TGTGCCAGCAGCTCCAGGACAGGGGTTCTTGAAGCTTTCTTT